This T cell receptor beta chain was found in a study of blood T cell repertoires in COVID-19. Study context: Samples came from the United States, Italy and Spain, spanning acute and convalescent COVID-19. The analysed material was cDNA or gDNA that came from T cells, B-cell-depleted T cells, or PBMCs.

Original methodology: By means of reference gene primer amplification, nucleated cell counts were estimated. Here immunoSEQ multiplex PCR was the method, and the copy in TCRdb shows in-frame clones only, minus some. Clone size and the V and J calls come from that table; the DNA yielded D and trimming. The table records 75,000 to 95,000 clones, 80% of them present only once. Germline V gene sequence: CDR1 SGHVS, CDR2 FNYEAQ. CDR3 length: 17 residues. V lost 1 base, J lost 3 bases, and 10 bases stayed unmatched. The chain combines TRBV7-6 with TRBJ2-7; 9 bases align to TRBD2. The clonotype comes from a woman aged 35 to 49 with active or convalescent COVID-19. The sequenced material came from peripheral blood. As DNA, the CDR3 is TGTGCCAGCAGCTTAGGAATAGCGGGAGAGGCAGGCTACGAGCAGTACTTC. It specifies CASSLGIAGEAGYEQYF.